These T cell receptor beta chains were read from a single sample in a study of T cell responses to AZD1222 COVID-19 vaccine. Using immunoSEQ multiplex PCR, the repertoire was profiled, and TCRdb retains in-frame clones only, with some absent. The sample shows over 85,000 clones, nearly 90% of them seen only once. The specimen comprised peripheral blood, sampled on day 0 of AZD1222 vaccination. Receptor source: an adult in good health. Each CDR3 is given with its conserved first and last residue. The order of the fields is clone size, V gene, J gene, D gene, CDR3 protein, CDR3 DNA. A D gene is named only where the DNA matches it firmly. Part of the rows lack a size; the others show once, few, many or a class for expanded clones.

NA	TRBV10-1	TRBJ2-5	TRBD2	CASSPTSGRAQETQYF	TGCGCCAGCAGTCCCACTAGCGGGAGGGCCCAGGAGACCCAGTACTTC
once	TRBV9	TRBJ1-2	TRBD1	CASSAPDRGLVGYTF	TGTGCCAGCAGCGCCCCGGACAGGGGGCTAGTTGGCTACACCTTC
NA	TRBV18	TRBJ1-2	TRBD1	CASSTGQNYGYTF	TGTGCCAGCTCAACGGGACAGAACTATGGCTACACCTTC
NA	TRBV6-4	TRBJ1-4	NA	CASTQPPGTPNEKLFF	TGTGCCAGCACTCAACCCCCGGGGACCCCTAATGAAAAACTGTTTTTT
NA	TRBV7-3	TRBJ2-7	NA	CASSLSSGSSYEQYF	TGTGCCAGCAGCTTAAGTTCGGGTAGCTCCTACGAGCAGTACTTC
NA	TRBV18	TRBJ2-7	NA	CASSPEAQAYEQYF	TGTGCCAGCTCGCCTGAGGCGCAAGCCTACGAGCAGTACTTC
once	TRBV28	TRBJ1-2	NA	CASSSGNYGYTF	TGTGCCAGCAGTTCAGGGAACTATGGCTACACCTTC
NA	TRBV18	TRBJ1-2	NA	CASSRTERNYGYTF	TGTGCCAGCTCACGGACAGAACGGAACTATGGCTACACCTTC
NA	TRBV12-3/TRBV12-4	TRBJ2-1	NA	CASSFIIPEQFF	TGTGCCAGCAGTTTTATAATTCCAGAGCAGTTCTTC
NA	TRBV7-2	TRBJ1-6	TRBD1	CASSLVRTGALSYNSPLHF	TGTGCCAGCAGCTTAGTAAGGACAGGGGCCCTCTCCTATAATTCACCCCTCCACTTT
NA	TRBV5-1	TRBJ2-2	NA	CASSSADSTGELFF	TGCGCCAGCAGCTCGGCAGACTCCACCGGGGAGCTGTTTTTT
NA	TRBV21-1	TRBJ1-2	NA	CASSKNCSLNAIYGYTF	TGTGCCAGCAGCAAAAATTGTAGTCTGAACGCAATCTATGGCTACACCTTC
NA	TRBV28	TRBJ1-2	NA	CASSLFNLDGYTF	TGTGCCAGCAGTTTATTTAACTTAGATGGCTACACCTTC
NA	TRBV7-6	TRBJ1-1	NA	CASSPIGPAGALNTEAFF	TGTGCCAGCAGCCCCATTGGGCCGGCGGGGGCTTTGAACACTGAAGCTTTCTTT
NA	TRBV5-4	TRBJ2-7	NA	CASSLFIGSYEQYF	TGTGCCAGCAGCCTCTTCATAGGGTCCTACGAGCAGTACTTC
NA	TRBV19	TRBJ2-1	NA	CASSTPGLINEQFF	TGTGCCAGTAGTACCCCGGGACTCATCAATGAGCAGTTCTTC
NA	TRBV5-4	TRBJ1-2	NA	CASSLKQGPVYGYTF	TGTGCCAGCAGCTTAAAACAGGGCCCCGTCTATGGCTACACCTTC
NA	TRBV5-1	TRBJ1-2	NA	CASSNSPQGGYTF	TGCGCCAGCAGCAATTCGCCGCAGGGTGGCTACACCTTC
once	TRBV6-2/TRBV6-3	TRBJ1-2	NA	CASSPDSGYGYTF	TGTGCCAGCAGCCCTGATTCGGGCTATGGCTACACCTTC
once	TRBV28	TRBJ1-3	NA	CASRGGGEVISGNTIYF	TGTGCCAGCAGGGGAGGGGGGGAAGTAATTTCCGGAAACACCATATATTTT
NA	TRBV6-5	TRBJ2-3	NA	CASSTASTDTQYF	TGTGCCAGCAGCACCGCTAGCACAGATACGCAGTATTTT
NA	TRBV2	TRBJ1-3	TRBD1	CASSRLPPGQGTAGNTIYF	TGTGCCAGCAGCCGCCTACCCCCGGGACAGGGAACAGCTGGAAACACCATATATTTT
NA	TRBV30	TRBJ2-3	NA	CAWMGGGTDTQYF	TGTGCCTGGATGGGGGGAGGCACAGATACGCAGTATTTT
NA	TRBV10-3	TRBJ2-7	TRBD1	CAISGDRGHEQYF	TGTGCCATCAGTGGGGACAGGGGACACGAGCAGTACTTC
few	TRBV7-8	TRBJ1-3	NA	CASSLEAGRSGNTIYF	TGTGCCAGCAGCTTAGAGGCGGGCCGCTCTGGAAACACCATATATTTT
NA	TRBV11-2	TRBJ1-3	NA	CASSLDGRSGNTIYF	TGTGCCAGCAGCTTAGACGGACGCTCTGGAAACACCATATATTTT
NA	TRBV19	TRBJ1-6	NA	CASSITGRSSYNSPLHF	TGTGCCAGTAGTATAACGGGCAGGAGCTCCTATAATTCACCCCTCCACTTT
once	TRBV3-1/TRBV3-2	TRBJ2-5	TRBD2	CASELAGGPLQETQYF	TGTGCCAGCGAACTAGCGGGGGGGCCCCTCCAAGAGACCCAGTACTTC
NA	TRBV7-2	TRBJ2-7	NA	CASSFWDGGSEQYF	TGTGCCAGCAGCTTTTGGGACGGGGGCTCCGAGCAGTACTTC
NA	TRBV10-2	TRBJ1-1	TRBD1	CASRQQGPTEAFF	TGCGCCAGCAGGCAACAGGGGCCCACTGAAGCTTTCTTT
NA	TRBV12-3/TRBV12-4	TRBJ1-2	NA	CASSSVYGYTF	TGTGCCAGCAGTTCCGTCTATGGCTACACCTTC
NA	TRBV28	TRBJ1-5	NA	CASSSPRRVNQPQHF	TGTGCCAGCAGTTCGCCTCGGAGGGTAAACCAGCCCCAGCATTTT
NA	TRBV28	TRBJ1-5	NA	CASTRSSRINQPQHF	TGTGCCAGCACCCGAAGCTCACGGATCAATCAGCCCCAGCATTTT
NA	TRBV4-1	TRBJ1-6	NA	CASSQDYGSSPLHF	TGCGCCAGCAGCCAAGATTATGGTAGTTCACCCCTCCACTTT
NA	TRBV10-2	TRBJ2-7	NA	CASSEGAKYEQYF	TGCGCCAGCAGTGAAGGGGCCAAGTACGAGCAGTACTTC
NA	TRBV6-1	TRBJ1-2	NA	CASSEPEAYGYTF	TGTGCCAGCAGTGAACCAGAAGCCTATGGCTACACCTTC
NA	TRBV3-1/TRBV3-2	TRBJ1-2	NA	CASSPGEGGYTF	TGTGCCAGCAGCCCCGGAGAGGGCGGCTACACCTTC
NA	TRBV3-1/TRBV3-2	TRBJ2-1	TRBD2	CASSQDLPLAVRYNEQFF	TGTGCCAGCAGCCAAGATCTTCCCCTAGCGGTCAGGTACAATGAGCAGTTCTTC
NA	TRBV19	TRBJ1-5	NA	CASRKTGYNQPQHF	TGTGCCAGTAGGAAGACAGGCTACAATCAGCCCCAGCATTTT
NA	TRBV2	TRBJ2-7	NA	CASSESPDAYEQYF	TGTGCCAGCAGTGAAAGTCCGGACGCCTACGAGCAGTACTTC
NA	TRBV19	TRBJ1-4	NA	CASSTGRTNEKLFF	TGTGCCAGTAGTACGGGAAGAACTAATGAAAAACTGTTTTTT
once	TRBV19	TRBJ1-2	TRBD1	CASSTGQPDGYTF	TGTGCCAGTAGTACGGGACAGCCGGATGGCTACACCTTC
NA	TRBV9	TRBJ1-1	NA	CASSVGRRTSEAFF	TGTGCCAGCAGCGTAGGACGTCGGACTTCTGAAGCTTTCTTT
NA	TRBV4-3	TRBJ2-7	NA	CASSQDLFWGPGGEQYF	TGCGCCAGCAGCCAAGATCTTTTTTGGGGGCCCGGGGGGGAGCAGTACTTC
NA	TRBV19	TRBJ1-4	NA	CASSRSTNEKLFF	TGTGCCAGTAGTCGGTCCACAAATGAAAAACTGTTTTTT
NA	TRBV28	TRBJ2-7	NA	CASSLSNRKYF	TGTGCCAGCAGTTTATCGAACAGAAAGTACTTC
once	TRBV6-6	TRBJ1-1	NA	CASSYSIAAEAFF	TGTGCCAGCAGTTACTCGATCGCCGCTGAAGCTTTCTTT
NA	TRBV4-2	TRBJ2-1	NA	CASSQEGVEQFF	TGTGCCAGCAGCCAAGAGGGGGTGGAGCAGTTCTTC
NA	TRBV7-2	TRBJ2-7	NA	CASSRQRLNEQYF	TGTGCCAGCAGCCGCCAACGACTGAACGAGCAGTACTTC